The source of this T cell receptor (beta chain) is a study of blood T cells in healthy people across ages. Study-wide results and caveats: Whereas aged donors had fewer naive CD4+ cells, long-lived donors had more of them and higher diversity.

About this clonotype: Its cognate antigen is unknown.

A minimum of 5 micrograms of total RNA was extracted per sample. The CDR3 runs 16 residues. CDR1 SGHTA and CDR2 FQGNSA come from the germline V gene. Trimming cost V 4 bases and J 0 bases; bases outside gene matches: 6. Next came a second PCR, run for about 6 to 12 cycles, which used a sample-barcoded 5' primer along with a J-beta primer mix. Tagging of each cDNA molecule was performed by a template-switch adaptor with 12 random nucleotides. Each single sample gave us at least 3 million CDR3-containing paired-end reads. A single record per CDR3 protein comes from TCRdb applying MiXCR to the 5' RACE reads. In the table there are some 1.5 million distinct CDR3 sequences, approximately 28% of which are singletons.

The chain has TRBV7-2 and TRBJ2-1; 7 bases fit TRBD1. This clonotype originated in a woman under 40 in good health. Sequencing was performed on blood. CDR3 bases: TGTGCCAGCAGCTCACCGGGACAGCTCTCCTACAATGAGCAGTTCTTC. It specifies CASSSPGQLSYNEQFF.